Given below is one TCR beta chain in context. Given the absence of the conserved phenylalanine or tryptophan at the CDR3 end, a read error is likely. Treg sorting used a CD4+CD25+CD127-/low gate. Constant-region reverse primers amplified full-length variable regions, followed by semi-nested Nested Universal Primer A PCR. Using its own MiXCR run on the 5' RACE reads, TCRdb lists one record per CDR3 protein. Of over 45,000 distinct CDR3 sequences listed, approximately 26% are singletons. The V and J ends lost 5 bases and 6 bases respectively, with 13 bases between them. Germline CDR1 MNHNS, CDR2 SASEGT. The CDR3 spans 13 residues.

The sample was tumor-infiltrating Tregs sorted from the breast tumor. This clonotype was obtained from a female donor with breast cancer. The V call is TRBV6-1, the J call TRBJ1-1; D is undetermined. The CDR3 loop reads CASSSQPGPEAFL. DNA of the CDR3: TGTGCCAGCAGTAGTCAACCCGGGCCTGAAGCTTTCCTT.